Presented here are 14 T cell receptor beta chains from one specimen sequenced in a study of cytomegalovirus exposure and HLA in healthy donors. A multiplex PCR was run with 60 Vbeta primers and 13 Jbeta primers. The protocol was immunoSEQ multiplex PCR, while the TCRdb copy is restricted to in-frame clones and leaves out a portion. The sample lists some 130,000 clones; over 70% were seen once. The specimen sequenced was PBMCs. The receptors here all came from a man aged 25-40 years in good health and CMV-seronegative.

The chain is built from TRBV6-5 and TRBJ2-5, with D maybe TRBD2 (6 bases). The J call is uncertain, as TRBJ2-7 better fits the DNA end. The germline V gene has CDR1 MNHEY and CDR2 SVGAGI. The CDR3 runs 14 residues. The CDR3 nucleotides are TGTGCCAGCAGTTACCGAGGAGGGAGCCACGAGCAGTACTTC. Protein product: CASSYRGGSHEQYF.

The gene calls are TRBV7-6 and TRBJ2-7; possibly TRBD1 for D (6 bases). CDR3 length: 15 amino acids. Between the trimmed V and J ends, which lost 5 bases and 0 bases, there was a span of 14 bases. Germline CDR1 reads SGHVS; CDR2 reads FNYEAQ. The DNA for the CDR3 is TGTGCCAGCAGCCTCTCTATAGGGGGCTCCTACGAGCAGTACTTC. Translated, it gives CASSLSIGGSYEQYF.

This clone was seen a handful of times. The rearrangement links TRBV28 to TRBJ1-2; TRBD1 matches 10 bases. J lost 5 bases, V lost 5 bases, and 5 bases had no gene match. Germline V gene sequence: CDR1 MDHEN, CDR2 SYDVKM. This CDR3 has 14 residues. The CDR3 DNA is TGTGCCAGCAGTCCCGGGACAGGGGCGTATGGCTACACCTTC. Amino acid sequence: CASSPGTGAYGYTF.

The count of this clone is one. This chain uses TRBV5-1 with TRBJ2-7, with 7 nucleotides matching TRBD1. Germline V gene data show CDR1 as SGHRS and CDR2 as YFSETQ. Trimming at V came to 2 bases and at J to 3 bases, leaving 8 bases not matched to a gene. This CDR3 comprises 15 residues. The CDR3 region is CASSFRSGQVYEQYF. In DNA, the CDR3 is TGCGCCAGCAGCTTCCGATCTGGACAGGTCTACGAGCAGTACTTC.

The V and J genes are TRBV6-5 and TRBJ2-5; possible D gene TRBD1, 6 bases. The CDR3 has 15 residues. Trimming shortened V by 0 bases and J by 5 bases, and 13 bases separated the two germline ends. Germline CDR1 is MNHEY and CDR2 is SVGAGI. This CDR3 reads CASSYSGAGAETQYF. In DNA form, the CDR3 reads TGTGCCAGCAGTTACTCGGGAGCAGGGGCCGAGACCCAGTACTTC.

This clone appeared once. This chain connects TRBV10-3 to TRBJ1-2, with TRBD1 matching 7 bases. With V trimmed by 4 bases and J by 4 bases, 3 bases remained unmatched. CDR3 length equals 13 residues. The germline gives CDR1 ENHRY, CDR2 SYGVKD. CDR3 DNA sequence: TGTGCCATCAGTGGGGGACAGTCCTATGGCTACACCTTC. The encoded protein is CAISGGQSYGYTF.

In this sample, this clone turned up once. The V and J genes are TRBV7-9 and TRBJ1-2; 9 nucleotides match TRBD1. Germline trimming cut 5 bases from V and 1 base from J; bases unmatched to any gene: 11. The CDR3 has 17 residues. Germline loops: CDR1 SEHNR, CDR2 FQNEAQ (reference sequence). As DNA, the CDR3 is TGTGCCAGCAGCAACTGGGACAGGGCCAATCTTAACTATGGCTACACCTTC. Amino acid sequence: CASSNWDRANLNYGYTF. Based on the CDR3 plus reference TRBV7-9 and TRBJ1-2, the full variable domain is DTGVSQNPRHKITKRGQNVTFRCDPISEHNRLYWYRQTLGQGPEFLTYFQNEAQLEKSRLLSDRFSAERPKGSFSTLEIQRTEQGDSAMYLCASSNWDRANLNYGYTFGSGTRLTVV.

The chain uses TRBV27 and TRBJ2-2, with D perhaps matching TRBD2 (5 bases). Trimming removed 2 bases at V and 2 bases at J, with 12 bases between. The CDR3 sequence is 16 residues long. Germline CDR1 reads MNHEY; CDR2 reads SMNVEV (reference sequence). The CDR3 DNA reads TGTGCCAGCAGTTTACTGTGGGAGACAAACACCGGGGAGCTGTTTTTT. Translated: CASSLLWETNTGELFF.

This clone was seen only once. This chain links TRBV19 with TRBJ1-5, with TRBD1 matching 7 bases. After removal of 3 bases from V and 7 bases from J, the junction contained 6 bases not matched to a gene. This CDR3 is built from 14 residues. The V gene's germline CDR1 is LNHDA and CDR2 SQIVND (reference sequence). The CDR3 DNA reads TGTGCCAGTAGTATGGCGATCAGGGGGCAGCCCCAGCATTTT. It specifies CASSMAIRGQPQHF.

This clone was detected a few times. The rearrangement links TRBV12-5 to TRBJ2-4; D might be TRBD1 (5 bases). V lost 0 bases and J lost 0, with 12 bases in between. The germline V gene has CDR1 LGHNT and CDR2 FRNRAP. The CDR3 consists of 17 residues. The CDR3 loop reads CASGLVPDRIAKNIQYF. The CDR3 region has the DNA TGTGCTAGTGGTTTGGTACCCGACAGAATAGCCAAAAACATTCAGTACTTC.

This rearrangement joins TRBV4-2 to TRBJ2-7; TRBD2 might be the D (5 bases). The CDR3 length is 16 residues. V lost 0 bases and J 0 bases, leaving 12 bases between the germline ends. The V gene's germline CDR1 is LGHNA and CDR2 YNFKEQ. DNA for the CDR3: TGTGCCAGCAGCCAAGATCTGCCCACTAGCTCCTACGAGCAGTACTTC. Amino acid sequence: CASSQDLPTSSYEQYF.

This clone was seen a few times. The chain combines TRBV7-9 with TRBJ2-3, with 10 bases aligning to TRBD2. There are 14 residues in the CDR3. Losses at the gene ends were 4 bases for V and 5 bases for J; bases not matched to a gene: 3. Per germline, CDR1 SEHNR and CDR2 FQNEAQ (reference sequence). The CDR3 region is CASSSGLARDTQYF. Here the CDR3 DNA reads TGTGCCAGCAGCTCGGGACTAGCGAGAGATACGCAGTATTTT.

V and J are TRBV5-1 and TRBJ2-2, with unresolved D. Looked up from germline, CDR1 is SGHRS and CDR2 is YFSETQ. The CDR3 sequence is 15 residues long. With 0 bases removed from V and 6 bases from J, the gap between germline ends came to 12 bases. The CDR3 coding sequence is TGCGCCAGCAGCTTGGATCCTGCGTGGTCCGGGGAGCTGTTTTTT. Protein sequence: CASSLDPAWSGELFF.

The chain joins TRBV7-2 to TRBJ2-1, with TRBD2 matching 8 bases. The V gene end was trimmed by 5 bases and the J gene end by 6 bases; junction bases not matched to a gene: 6. This CDR3 is 14 amino acids long. The germline gives CDR1 SGHTA, CDR2 FQGNSA. CDR3 region: CASSPRSGGNEQFF. The CDR3 DNA is TGTGCCAGCAGCCCAAGGAGCGGGGGCAATGAGCAGTTCTTC. Drawing the rest from reference TRBV7-2 and TRBJ2-1, the complete variable domain is GAGVSQSPSNKVTEKGKDVELRCDPISGHTALYWYRQSLGQGLEFLIYFQGNSAPDKSGLPSDRFSAERTGGSVSTLTIQRTQQEDSAVYLCASSPRSGGNEQFFGPGTRLTVL.